This is a list of T cell receptor beta chains from one sample in a study of tumor and adjacent non-tumor tissue in lung cancer. Via MiXCR, TCRdb re-called the multiplex PCR reads, giving one row per CDR3 protein. The sample includes 95,000 to 150,000 distinct CDR3 sequences, roughly 64% of them seen just once. The material sequenced was lung tumor tissue. These TCRs come from a man aged 25 to 40 with non-small cell lung cancer. Each CDR3 is given with its conserved first and last residue. Each record gives: J gene, clone size, D gene, V gene, CDR3 protein, CDR3 DNA. D genes are given only for firm matches. A row's size may be missing; if present it is once, few, many or a size class.

>TRBJ1-2|many|TRBD1|TRBV6-1
CASSDRGLDGYTF
TGTGCCAGCAGTGACAGGGGGCTTGATGGCTACACCTTC
>TRBJ1-5|NA|NA|TRBV10-3
CVISQDTISSQPQHF
TGTGTCATTAGCCAGGACACGATTAGCAGTCAGCCCCAGCATTTT
>TRBJ1-5|NA|NA|TRBV4-1
CASSQDQGSNQHQHF
TGCGCCAGTAGCCAAGATCAAGGTAGCAATCAGCACCAGCATTTC
>TRBJ2-3|NA|NA|TRBV7-8
CASSLIPIDTPYF
TGTGCCAGCAGCTTAATACCCATAGATACGCCGTATTTT
>TRBJ1-6|NA|NA|TRBV10-3
CAISESGGHLISPLHF
TGTGCCATCAGTGAGTCGGGGGGCCACCTTATTTCACCCCTCCACTTT
>TRBJ2-2|NA|NA|TRBV6-2/TRBV6-3
CASSTDGVTGGENTGELFF
TGTGCCAGCAGTACAGACGGAGTAACGGGGGGCGAGAACACCGGGGAGCTGTTTTTT
>TRBJ2-5|many|TRBD1|TRBV6-5
CASSSHGQALQETQYF
TGTGCCAGCAGTTCCCACGGACAGGCCCTCCAAGAGACCCAGTACTTC
>TRBJ1-1|once|NA|TRBV20-1
CSANTFEGLGAEAFF
TGCAGCGCTAACACCTTCGAGGGGCTTGGCGCTGAAGCTTTCTTT
>TRBJ2-3|many|NA|TRBV4-2
CASSQGKWTDTQYF
TGTGCCAGCAGCCAAGGCAAATGGACAGATACGCAGTATTTT
>TRBJ2-1|many|TRBD2|TRBV11-3
CASSTKLAGVGEQFF
TGTGCCAGCAGCACCAAACTAGCGGGAGTAGGTGAGCAGTTCTTC
>TRBJ1-6|NA|TRBD1|TRBV14
CASSQVGQGQSPLHF
TGTGCCAGCAGCCAAGTCGGACAGGGGCAGTCACCCCTCCACTTT
>TRBJ2-3|NA|NA|TRBV20-1
CSAINSLLPDMQYF
TGCAGCGCTATTAACTCCCTCCTCCCAGATATGCAGTATTTT
>TRBJ2-5|NA|NA|TRBV12-3/TRBV12-4
CASSLVGDSAGETQYF
TGTGCCAGCAGTTTAGTGGGGGACTCTGCCGGGGAGACCCAGTACTTC
>TRBJ2-5|NA|TRBD2|TRBV4-3
CASGQDRSSGVETHYF
TGCGCCAGCGGCCAAGATAGGTCTAGCGGGGTGGAGACCCACTACTTC
>TRBJ2-7|many|NA|TRBV6-1
CASSESGGISYEQYF
TGTGCCAGCAGTGAATCGGGGGGCATCTCCTACGAGCAGTACTTC
>TRBJ1-6|NA|NA|TRBV11-2
CASSLAGPSSYNSPLHF
TGTGCCAGCAGCCTGGCAGGGCCGAGCTCCTATAATTCACCCCTCCACTTT
>TRBJ2-3|NA|TRBD2|TRBV6-1
CASSVTGGRDTQYF
TGTGCCAGCAGTGTAACTGGCGGGAGGGATACGCAGTATTTT
>TRBJ2-1|few|TRBD2|TRBV24-1
CATSDFTSGSYNEQFF
TGTGCCACCAGTGATTTTACTAGCGGGAGCTACAATGAGCAGTTCTTC
>TRBJ1-2|many|NA|TRBV6-6
CASSYERIINYGYTF
TGTGCCAGCAGTTACGAGCGGATAATTAACTATGGCTACACCTTC
>TRBJ2-5|NA|NA|TRBV4-2
CASSQVFRTGETKYF
TGTGCCAGCAGCCAAGTTTTCAGAACCGGGGAGACCAAGTACTTC
>TRBJ2-2|few|TRBD1|TRBV4-1
CASSPGTGWYSGELFF
TGCGCCAGCAGTCCCGGGACAGGGTGGTATAGCGGGGAGCTGTTTTTT
>TRBJ2-2|NA|NA|TRBV11-3
CTSNYGRINTGELFF
TGTACCAGCAACTACGGCCGGATTAACACCGGGGAGCTGTTTTTT
>TRBJ2-1|few|TRBD2|TRBV6-4
CASSDGTSNEQFF
TGTGCCAGCAGTGACGGGACTAGCAATGAGCAGTTCTTC
>TRBJ2-1|NA|NA|TRBV12-5
CASGSLVRGPYNEQFF
TGTGCTAGTGGTTCTCTCGTGAGAGGCCCATACAATGAGCAGTTCTTC
>TRBJ2-3|NA|NA|TRBV6-1
CAISEGGGSGADTQYF
TGTGCCATCAGTGAAGGAGGCGGCAGCGGAGCAGATACGCAGTATTTT
>TRBJ2-5|NA|NA|TRBV11-2
CASRERLREIQYF
TGTGCCAGTAGGGAAAGACTGAGGGAGATCCAGTACTTC
>TRBJ2-2|NA|NA|TRBV11-2
CDSSSGTYTGKLFF
TGTGATAGCAGCTCCGGGACATACACCGGGAAGCTGTTTTTT
>TRBJ1-1|few|NA|TRBV7-8
CASSLEPGSRSEAFF
TGTGCCAGCAGCTTAGAACCAGGGAGTCGGTCTGAAGCTTTCTTT
>TRBJ2-4|many|NA|TRBV10-3
CAITHPRGERAKNIQYF
TGTGCCATCACCCACCCCCGCGGGGAGAGGGCCAAAAACATTCAGTACTTC
>TRBJ2-3|many|NA|TRBV10-3
CAISRTNSGTDTQYF
TGTGCCATCAGTCGGACGAACAGTGGCACAGATACGCAGTATTTT
>TRBJ2-3|NA|TRBD2|TRBV20-1
CSDSSRGGRKDTQYF
TGCAGTGATAGCTCCCGCGGGGGTAGGAAAGATACGCAGTATTTT